Below, 18 T cell receptor beta chains from the same sample are listed, as sequenced in a study of T cells in Graves' hyperthyroidism and ophthalmopathy (dated by TCRdb to about 2019). Libraries came from multiplex PCR. Sequencer: Illumina HiSeq 2000. The TCR beta CDR3 regions were amplified from RNA transcripts. The first round of RT-PCR for the TCR CDR3 was performed with the HTBI primer set and the Qiagen OneStep RT-PCR kit. TCRdb itself trimmed the public reads at Q25 with fastp, ran MiXCR and retained productive beta chains. When rows share a CDR3 protein, they turn into one entry using the most common DNA and genes. This sample comprises roughly 380,000 distinct CDR3 sequences, roughly 14% of them detected only once. Together, the top ten hold around 10% of the sample. The sample taken for sequencing was blood. The receptors stem from a woman aged 60-70 years with Graves' hyperthyroidism.

This clonotype was found many times. This sequence joins TRBV5-1 and TRBJ2-7, with D possibly TRBD2 on 6 matching bases. Germline V gene data show CDR1 as SGHRS and CDR2 as YFSETQ. V shed 1 base and J shed 3 bases, with 17 bases lying between them. The length of the CDR3 is 16 residues. The chain's CDR3 is CASSLTSSTSLYEQYF. The CDR3 region has the DNA TGCGCCAGCAGCTTGACTTCTTCGACTAGTCTCTACGAGCAGTACTTC.

The table lists this clonotype with many counts. A read error may explain this, as a much larger clone is one base away. The rearrangement joins TRBV5-4 to TRBJ2-1; D is undetermined. V dropped 2 bases and J dropped 5 bases, with 5 bases sitting between them. The CDR3 is made up of 12 amino acids. Per the germline V gene, CDR1 is SGHNT and CDR2 is YYREEE (reference sequence). The CDR3 loop is CASSLDNNEQFF. The CDR3 DNA reads TGTGCCAGCAGCTTAGACAACAATGAGCAGTTCTTC.

This clonotype was observed many times. The chain recombines TRBV30 with TRBJ2-4; a possible D gene is TRBD1 (6 bases). V lost 1 base, J lost 0 bases, and 10 bases lay in between. CDR3 length equals 15 residues. Germline V gene sequence: CDR1 GTSNPN, CDR2 SVGIG (reference sequence). CDR3 in DNA: TGTGCCTGGAGTGGGACAGCCCTAGCCAAAAACATTCAGTACTTC. Translated, it gives CAWSGTALAKNIQYF.

This clonotype appeared many times. The rearrangement links TRBV11-2 to TRBJ1-2; TRBD1 is a possible D gene (6 bases). Trimming pared 5 bases from V and 4 bases from J, leaving 14 bases between. This CDR3 comprises 14 residues. Germline assignment: CDR1 SGHAT and CDR2 FQNNGV. The CDR3 sequence is CASSPGPGAYGYTF. CDR3 sequence (DNA): TGTGCCAGCAGCCCAGGGCCAGGGGCCTATGGCTACACCTTC.

Many counts were recorded for this clonotype. This chain uses TRBV5-1 with TRBJ1-1; D possibly corresponds to TRBD1 (5 bases). The length of the CDR3 is 13 residues. Trimming stripped 4 bases from V and 9 bases from J, with 16 bases between. CDR1 SGHRS and CDR2 YFSETQ come from the germline V gene. The CDR3 region has the DNA TGCGCCAGCAGCCCAAGACAGCAGGGTAAAGCTTTCTTT. Protein product: CASSPRQQGKAFF.

The rearrangement uses TRBV6-9 and TRBJ2-1, with D perhaps matching TRBD2 (6 bases). The V gene lost 3 bases and the J gene lost 7 bases, with 16 bases spanning the gap. The CDR3 has 15 residues. The germline V gene encodes CDR1 MNHGY and CDR2 SVAAGI. The CDR3 protein is CASSYGTSLTNEQFF. The CDR3 DNA reads TGTGCCAGCAGTTACGGCACTAGCTTAACGAATGAGCAGTTCTTC.

The chain combines TRBV19 with TRBJ1-1; possible D gene TRBD1, 6 bases. The V end lost 5 bases, the J end lost 4 bases, and 11 bases lay between the germline ends. This CDR3 contains 13 residues. Germline V gene sequence: CDR1 LNHDA, CDR2 SQIVND (reference sequence). The CDR3 DNA follows: TGTGCCAGTAGTCACAGGGTGGGCACTGAAGCTTTCTTT. It translates to CASSHRVGTEAFF.

This clonotype was seen more than once but under ten times. The chain combines TRBV7-8 with TRBJ1-1, with D possibly matching TRBD1 (6 bases). CDR3 size: 15 residues. Looked up from germline, CDR1 is SGHVS and CDR2 is FQNEAQ. Trimming stripped 7 bases from V and 7 bases from J, with 22 bases between. The CDR3 protein is CASIRGGRGSGEAFF. CDR3 DNA: TGTGCCAGCATAAGAGGAGGCAGGGGATCGGGTGAAGCTTTCTTT.

This clonotype was seen more than once but under ten times. This may be a read error: a much more frequent sequence differs by one nucleotide. The V call is TRBV5-6, the J call TRBJ1-4; D call uncertain. The length of the CDR3 is 14 residues. In germline, CDR1 is SGHDT, CDR2 YYEEEE. V gave up 3 bases and J gave up 7 bases, with 13 bases separating them. The DNA for the CDR3 is TGTGCCAGCAGCTACACCCAACCAGGTGAAAAACTGTTTTTT. Residues: CASSYTQPGEKLFF.

In its sample, this clonotype was seen a few times. The chain employs TRBV19 and TRBJ2-7; 8 positions match TRBD2. Trimming took 4 bases from V and 3 from J; bases not matched to a gene: 2. Germline-derived CDR1 and CDR2 are LNHDA and SQIVND (reference sequence). The CDR3 has 13 residues. This chain's CDR3 is CASSKLAGYEQYF. CDR3 DNA sequence: TGTGCCAGTAGTAAGCTAGCGGGCTACGAGCAGTACTTC.

This clonotype was counted a few times. The V call is TRBV4-1, the J call TRBJ1-5; no clear D gene. The CDR3 consists of 14 residues. The V end was cut by 1 base, the J end by 8 bases, with 12 bases between. Germline CDR1 reads MGHRA; CDR2 reads YSYEKL. The CDR3 reads CASSQVARVEPQHF. The CDR3 coding sequence is TGCGCCAGCAGCCAAGTCGCCCGGGTCGAGCCCCAGCATTTT.

The gene calls are TRBV11-3 and TRBJ2-5; 7 bases are shared with TRBD2. V was clipped by 1 base and J by 5 bases; unmatched bases: 16. This CDR3 spans 18 amino acids. The germline V gene encodes CDR1 SGHNT and CDR2 YENEEA. CDR3 sequence reads: CASSLATHRTRERETQYF. CDR3 bases: TGTGCCAGCAGCTTAGCTACGCATCGGACTAGAGAACGGGAGACCCAGTACTTC.

In this sample, this clonotype turned up many times. The chain recombines TRBV20-1 with TRBJ2-7; D is unresolved. Germline CDR1 reads DFQATT; CDR2 reads SNEGSKA (reference sequence). The CDR3 is made up of 11 amino acids. The ends were cut back, 3 bases at V and 0 bases at J, with 3 bases in the middle. This CDR3 reads CSASNSYEQYF. The CDR3 nucleotides read TGCAGTGCTAGTAACTCCTACGAGCAGTACTTC.

The chain employs TRBV20-1 and TRBJ1-2; 7 bases are a match to TRBD1. With 0 bases clipped from V and 2 bases from J, the junction kept 12 bases outside the gene matches. The CDR3 loop spans 17 amino acids. Germline loops: CDR1 DFQATT, CDR2 SNEGSKA (reference sequence). CDR3 DNA sequence: TGCAGTGCTAGAGACTACAATCACAGGGGCAAAAACTATGGCTACACCTTC. This gives the protein CSARDYNHRGKNYGYTF.

In this sample, this clonotype turned up a few times. It may be a read error: a sequence one base away is much more abundant. The conserved closing phenylalanine or tryptophan is absent in this CDR3, likely reflecting a read error. This chain uses TRBV7-9 with TRBJ2-6; 8 bases map to TRBD1. This CDR3 contains 17 residues. J was trimmed by 4 bases and V by 5 bases; bases with no gene match: 10. Germline CDR1 reads SEHNR; CDR2 reads FQNEAQ (reference sequence). CDR3 in amino acids: CASSPGTGALGANVLTS. Here the CDR3 DNA reads TGTGCCAGCAGCCCAGGGACAGGAGCTTTGGGGGCCAACGTCCTGACTTCC.

A few counts support this clonotype. The V and J genes are TRBV6-2 or TRBV6-3 and TRBJ2-7, with D perhaps matching TRBD2 (6 bases). Trimming removed 6 bases from V and 5 bases from J, with 14 bases in between. There are 13 residues in the CDR3. Germline V gene sequence: CDR1 MNHEY, CDR2 SVGEGT. CDR3 in DNA: TGTGCCAGCAGACCCGGGAGTGGGGACGAGCAGTACTTC. This codes for CASRPGSGDEQYF.

CDR3 nucleotides: TGTGCCTGGAGTGCCAGACGGGGGGGAAAACTGTTTTTT. It encodes CAWSARRGGKLFF. The chain combines TRBV30 with TRBJ1-4; perhaps TRBD1 as D (5 bases). Trimming cost V 1 base and J 10 bases, with 13 bases left between them. The CDR3 sequence is 13 residues long. Germline V gives CDR1 GTSNPN, CDR2 SVGIG (reference sequence).

V usage is TRBV4-1 and J usage is TRBJ1-1, with 8 bases lining up with TRBD1. Germline lookup yields CDR1 MGHRA and CDR2 YSYEKL. The CDR3 totals 18 residues. J lost 7 bases, V lost 4 bases, and 20 bases had no gene match. The CDR3 DNA sequence: TGCGCCAGCAGCCCCCCGGGGAGACGCAGGGGGCAGGACGGTGAAGCTTTCTTT. Translation: CASSPPGRRRGQDGEAFF.